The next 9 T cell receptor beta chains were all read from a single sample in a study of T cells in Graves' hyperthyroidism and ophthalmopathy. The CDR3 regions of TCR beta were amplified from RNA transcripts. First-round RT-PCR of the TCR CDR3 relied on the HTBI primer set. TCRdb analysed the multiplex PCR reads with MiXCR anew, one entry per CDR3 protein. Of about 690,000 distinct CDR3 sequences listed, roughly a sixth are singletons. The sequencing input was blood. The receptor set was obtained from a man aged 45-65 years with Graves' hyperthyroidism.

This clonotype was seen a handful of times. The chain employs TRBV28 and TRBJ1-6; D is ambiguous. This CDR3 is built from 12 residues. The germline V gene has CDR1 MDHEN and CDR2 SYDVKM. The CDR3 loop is CVSEYGNSPLHF. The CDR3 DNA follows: TGTGTAAGCGAATACGGGAATTCACCCCTCCACTTT.

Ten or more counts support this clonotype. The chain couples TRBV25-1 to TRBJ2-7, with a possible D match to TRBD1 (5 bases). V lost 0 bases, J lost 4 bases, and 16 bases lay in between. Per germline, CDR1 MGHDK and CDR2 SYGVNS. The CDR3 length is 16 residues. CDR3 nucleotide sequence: TGTGCCAGCAGTGAATATGGGGCAGGGAAGGAATACGAGCAGTACTTC. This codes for CASSEYGAGKEYEQYF.

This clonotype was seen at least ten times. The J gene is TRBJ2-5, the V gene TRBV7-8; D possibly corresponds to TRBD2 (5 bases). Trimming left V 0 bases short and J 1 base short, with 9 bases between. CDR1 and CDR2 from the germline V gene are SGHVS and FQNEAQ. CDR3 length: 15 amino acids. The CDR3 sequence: CASSLARGLQETQYF. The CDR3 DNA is TGTGCCAGCAGCTTAGCGCGAGGGCTCCAAGAGACCCAGTACTTC.

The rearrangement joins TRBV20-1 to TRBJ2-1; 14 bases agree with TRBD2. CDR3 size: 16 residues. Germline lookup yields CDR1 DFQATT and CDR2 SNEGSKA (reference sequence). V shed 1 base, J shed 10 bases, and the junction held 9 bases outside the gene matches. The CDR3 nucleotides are TGCAGTGCTAGAGTACCGGGACTAGCGGGAGAGAAGGAGCAGTTCTTC. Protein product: CSARVPGLAGEKEQFF.

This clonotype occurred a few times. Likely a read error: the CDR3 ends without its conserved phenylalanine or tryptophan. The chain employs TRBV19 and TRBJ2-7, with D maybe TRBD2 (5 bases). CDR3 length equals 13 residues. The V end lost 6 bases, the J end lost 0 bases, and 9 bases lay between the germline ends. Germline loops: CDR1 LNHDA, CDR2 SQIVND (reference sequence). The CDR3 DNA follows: TGTGCCAGTAGGAGGGTCGGCTCCTACGAGCAGTACTCC. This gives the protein CASRRVGSYEQYS.

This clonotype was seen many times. The CDR3 DNA sequence: TGTGCTAGTGGGGGAGGGGGGGAAGGCTACACCTTC. Its protein is CASGGGGEGYTF. V is TRBV12-5 and J is TRBJ1-2, with D tentatively TRBD1 (6 bases). The CDR3 covers 12 residues. Germline CDR1 LGHNT, CDR2 FRNRAP. With 6 bases removed from V and 8 bases from J, the gap between germline ends came to 13 bases.

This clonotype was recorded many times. In DNA, the CDR3 is TGTGCCAGCACTCGAGGCGCCTCTGGGGCCAACGTCCTGACTTTC. This translates into CASTRGASGANVLTF. This rearrangement joins TRBV11-2 to TRBJ2-6, with unresolved D. CDR1 is SGHAT and CDR2 is FQNNGV in the germline V gene. This CDR3 spans 15 amino acids. V was pared by 7 bases and J by 0 bases, with 10 bases between.

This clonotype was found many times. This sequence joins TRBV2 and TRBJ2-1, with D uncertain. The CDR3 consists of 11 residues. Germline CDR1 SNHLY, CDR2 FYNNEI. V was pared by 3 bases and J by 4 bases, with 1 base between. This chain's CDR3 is CASSEYNEQFF. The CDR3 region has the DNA TGTGCCAGCAGTGAGTACAATGAGCAGTTCTTC.

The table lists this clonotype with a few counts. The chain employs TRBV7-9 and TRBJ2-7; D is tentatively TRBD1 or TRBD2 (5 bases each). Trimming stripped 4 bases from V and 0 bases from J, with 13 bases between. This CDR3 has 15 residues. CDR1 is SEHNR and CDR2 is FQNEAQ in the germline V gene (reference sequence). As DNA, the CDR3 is TGTGCCAGCAGCTCCCGGGACCCAGACTCCTACGAGCAGTACTTC. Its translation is CASSSRDPDSYEQYF. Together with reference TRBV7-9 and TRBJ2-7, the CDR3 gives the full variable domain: DTGVSQNPRHKITKRGQNVTFRCDPISEHNRLYWYRQTLGQGPEFLTYFQNEAQLEKSRLLSDRFSAERPKGSFSTLEIQRTEQGDSAMYLCASSSRDPDSYEQYFGPGTRLTVT.